This T cell receptor beta chain was observed in a study of blood T cell repertoires in COVID-19. Using immunoSEQ multiplex PCR, the repertoire was profiled, and TCRdb retains in-frame clones only, with some absent. This table has over 250,000 clones, approximately 91% appearing once. After removal of 3 bases from V and 0 bases from J, the junction contained 7 bases not matched to a gene. The CDR3 runs 16 residues. Germline CDR1 is MGHRA and CDR2 is YSYEKL. Donors in Cohort 3 who had recovered were those with two negative PCRs, healthcare professional clearance, or resolution of their symptoms. This clonotype was sampled from a young woman who had recovered from COVID-19. This chain joins TRBV4-1 and TRBJ2-7; 8 bases align to TRBD1. Sequenced sample: PBMCs or T cells enriched from blood (not recorded which). The CDR3 reads CASSHRADRASYEQYF. As DNA, the CDR3 is TGCGCCAGCAGCCATAGGGCGGACAGGGCCTCCTACGAGCAGTACTTC.